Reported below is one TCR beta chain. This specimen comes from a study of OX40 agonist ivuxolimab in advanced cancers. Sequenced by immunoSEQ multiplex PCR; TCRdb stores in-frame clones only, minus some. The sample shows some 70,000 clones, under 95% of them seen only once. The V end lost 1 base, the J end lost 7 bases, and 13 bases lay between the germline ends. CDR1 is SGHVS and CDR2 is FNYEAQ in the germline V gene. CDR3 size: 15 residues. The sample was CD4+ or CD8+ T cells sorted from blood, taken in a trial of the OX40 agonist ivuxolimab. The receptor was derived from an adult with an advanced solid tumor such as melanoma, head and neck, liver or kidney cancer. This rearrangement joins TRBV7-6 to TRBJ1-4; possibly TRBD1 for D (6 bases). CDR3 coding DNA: TGTGCCAGCAGCTTAGACCAGGGGTGGGGTGAAAAACTGTTTTTT. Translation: CASSLDQGWGEKLFF.